This T cell receptor (beta chain) comes out of a study of metastatic and nonmetastatic thyroid tumors. The wider study: Repertoire data that came from the blood and tumor or nodule tissue of malignant and benign thyroid patients were compared. Study-wide points: Benign nodules reportedly had significantly lower TCR beta diversity than malignant thyroid tumors in blood and tumor.

Nobody among the patients had been given any treatment before thyroid surgery. Under the authors' procedure: Across clinicopathological groups, CDR3 differences served as the basis for building a distant-metastasis classifier for papillary thyroid cancer. TCRdb re-called the PCR reads through MiXCR. In this record, the V and J calls reflect TCRdb's handling and not the investigators' own analysis. The sample shows 15,000 to 20,000 clones, 30% to 40% of them seen only once. V gave up 3 bases and J gave up 5 bases, with 9 bases separating them. The CDR3 has 13 amino acids. Germline V gene lookup returns CDR1 LGHNA and CDR2 YSLEER. By sample fraction, this clone is medium-sized. What it binds is not known.

This chain links TRBV4-3 with TRBJ2-3; no clear D. Sequenced sample: tumor tissue. This receptor was identified in a female donor with papillary thyroid cancer or a benign thyroid nodule (not recorded which). Some clones in this sample may be carry-over from other donors' samples. The CDR3 loop reads CASSQEMGDTQYF. The CDR3 coding sequence is TGCGCCAGCAGCCAGGAGATGGGAGATACGCAGTATTTT.